Below are 21 T cell receptor beta chains sequenced from a single sample in a study of blood T cell repertoires in COVID-19. Clones were sequenced by immunoSEQ multiplex PCR, and TCRdb holds only the in-frame ones, with some missing. This table has some 150,000 clones, more than 75% appearing once. Source material: peripheral blood. These receptors all stem from a woman aged 45-60 years with acute or convalescent COVID-19.

The rearrangement uses TRBV28 and TRBJ1-3, with D perhaps matching TRBD1 (5 bases). The CDR3 has 15 residues. From germline, CDR1 is MDHEN and CDR2 SYDVKM. The V and J ends lost 5 bases and 3 bases respectively, with 14 bases between them. The CDR3 DNA follows: TGTGCCAGCAGTGGGGGGGGTGAGATTGGAAACACCATATATTTT. The encoded protein is CASSGGGEIGNTIYF.

CDR3 nucleotide sequence: TGTGCCAGCAGAGCCGGGACAGAGGGAGAAGCTTTCTTT. Translating gives CASRAGTEGEAFF. The J gene is TRBJ1-1, the V gene TRBV28; 7 nucleotides align to TRBD1. The length of the CDR3 is 13 residues. Germline V gives CDR1 MDHEN, CDR2 SYDVKM. V gave up 6 bases and J gave up 8 bases; unmatched junction bases: 9.

The rearrangement uses TRBV5-8 and TRBJ1-2; D unresolved. The CDR3 is 14 residues long. Germline loops: CDR1 SGHTS, CDR2 YDEGEE. The ends were cut back, 0 bases at V and 4 bases at J, with 10 bases in the middle. The CDR3, as DNA: TGTGCCAGCAGCTTGGGGGTGACTCCCTATGGCTACACCTTC. It codes for CASSLGVTPYGYTF.

J is TRBJ2-5 and V is TRBV7-6; D is possibly TRBD2 (6 bases). V dropped 5 bases and J dropped 1 base, with 14 bases sitting between them. This CDR3 spans 15 amino acids. CDR1 and CDR2 from the germline V gene are SGHVS and FNYEAQ. The CDR3 DNA reads TGTGCCAGCAGCGGAGGGACGGCCTCCCAAGAGACCCAGTACTTC. It specifies CASSGGTASQETQYF.

This clone was counted ten times or more. This chain joins TRBV28 and TRBJ2-5, with D possibly matching TRBD1 (6 bases). Germline assignment: CDR1 MDHEN and CDR2 SYDVKM. The CDR3 is made up of 15 amino acids. The V end lost 3 bases, the J end lost 2 bases, and 13 bases lay between the germline ends. The CDR3 coding sequence is TGTGCCAGCAGTTTCCAGGGGCAGTTTCAAGAGACCCAGTACTTC. Translated: CASSFQGQFQETQYF.

This chain connects TRBV7-9 to TRBJ1-1; D ambiguous. Trimming removed 6 bases at V and 0 bases at J, with 11 bases between. The CDR3 extends over 14 amino acids. The germline gives CDR1 SEHNR, CDR2 FQNEAQ (reference sequence). CDR3 DNA: TGTGCCAGCAGGCCCAATTACATGAACACTGAAGCTTTCTTT. Translation: CASRPNYMNTEAFF.

This chain links TRBV6-4 with TRBJ2-1, with D possibly being TRBD2 (5 bases). The CDR3 extends over 15 amino acids. Germline V gene lookup returns CDR1 MRHNA and CDR2 SNTAGT. V was clipped by 5 bases and J by 4 bases, with 15 bases between them. CDR3 DNA: TGTGCCAGCAGTCCGTATGGAGGAGGTTACAATGAGCAGTTCTTC. This encodes CASSPYGGGYNEQFF.

The chain joins TRBV2 to TRBJ2-1, with 7 bases that match TRBD1. The V gene end was trimmed by 5 bases and the J gene end by 14 bases; junction bases not matched to a gene: 9. Germline V gene lookup returns CDR1 SNHLY and CDR2 FYNNEI. The length of the CDR3 is 12 residues. CDR3 DNA sequence: TGTGCCAGCAGTCCTCAGACAGGGTACGAGTTCTTC. Protein: CASSPQTGYEFF.

The chain couples TRBV3-1 (or the pseudogene TRBV3-2) to TRBJ2-5; a possible D gene is TRBD2 (5 bases). The V end lost 0 bases, the J end lost 2 bases, and 10 bases lay between the germline ends. The CDR3 runs to 15 residues. Per the germline V gene, CDR1 is LGHDT and CDR2 is YNNKEL (reference sequence). This CDR3 is CASSQDRSGQETQYF. As DNA, the CDR3 is TGTGCCAGCAGCCAAGATAGGAGCGGACAAGAGACCCAGTACTTC.

This chain uses TRBV6-6 with TRBJ1-5; no reliable D call. The CDR3 spans 14 residues. Germline-derived CDR1 and CDR2 are MNHNY and SVGAGI (reference sequence). V shed 6 bases and J shed 6 bases, with 15 bases lying between them. CDR3: CASSPPQSAQPQHF. The CDR3, as DNA: TGTGCCAGCAGCCCTCCACAGTCAGCTCAGCCCCAGCATTTT.

The V and J genes are TRBV12-3 or TRBV12-4 and TRBJ1-1, with D perhaps matching TRBD1 (6 bases). Trimming removed 6 bases from V and 3 bases from J, with 11 bases in between. The CDR3 sequence is 13 residues long. The CDR3 sequence is CASRLQGDTEAFF. The DNA for the CDR3 is TGTGCCAGCAGATTACAGGGTGACACTGAAGCTTTCTTT.

J is TRBJ2-2 and V is TRBV7-6; 12 nucleotides match TRBD2. Trimming took 2 bases from V and 3 from J; bases not matched to a gene: 1. The germline V gene has CDR1 SGHVS and CDR2 FNYEAQ. This CDR3 has 16 amino acids. The CDR3 region is CASSLLAGGHTGELFF. The CDR3 DNA reads as TGTGCCAGCAGCTTACTAGCGGGGGGGCACACCGGGGAGCTGTTTTTT.

The genes are TRBV19 and TRBJ2-7; TRBD1 matches at 9 bases. This CDR3 contains 13 residues. Germline V gives CDR1 LNHDA, CDR2 SQIVND (reference sequence). Trimming cost V 7 bases and J 5 bases; bases outside gene matches: 6. CDR3 coding DNA: TGTGCCAGTAAGGGGACAGGGAGCGACGAGCAGTACTTC. Translation gives CASKGTGSDEQYF. Combining the CDR3 with reference TRBV19 and TRBJ2-7 gives the whole variable domain DGGITQSPKYLFRKEGQNVTLSCEQNLNHDAMYWYRQDPGQGLRLIYYSQIVNDFQKGDIAEGYSVSREKKESFPLTVTSAQKNPTAFYLCASKGTGSDEQYFGPGTRLTVT.

V is TRBV2 and J is TRBJ1-1; D is uncertain. V was cut by 8 bases and J by 4 bases, with 8 bases left in between. From germline, CDR1 is SNHLY and CDR2 FYNNEI. CDR3 size: 11 residues. This CDR3 is CASQDFTEAFF. CDR3 bases: TGTGCCAGCCAGGATTTCACTGAAGCTTTCTTT. The full variable domain, rest sourced from reference TRBV2 and TRBJ1-1, is EPEVTQTPSHQVTQMGQEVILRCVPISNHLYFYWYRQILGQKVEFLVSFYNNEISEKSEIFDDQFSVERPDGSNFTLKIRSTKLEDSAMYFCASQDFTEAFFGQGTRLTVV.

The chain combines TRBV5-1 with TRBJ2-1, with 11 positions matching TRBD2. Trimming took 4 bases from V and 4 from J; bases not matched to a gene: 7. The CDR3 consists of 16 residues. In germline, CDR1 is SGHRS, CDR2 YFSETQ. The chain's CDR3 is CASSPTGTSGYNEQFF. The DNA for the CDR3 is TGCGCCAGCAGCCCGACTGGGACTAGCGGATACAATGAGCAGTTCTTC.

V and J are TRBV19 and TRBJ1-5, with a weak D call TRBD1 (5 bases). Trimming left V 4 bases short and J 5 bases short, with 12 bases between. The CDR3 has 14 residues. Germline V gene sequence: CDR1 LNHDA, CDR2 SQIVND (reference sequence). CDR3 sequence reads: CASSRSQDYQPQHF. CDR3 sequence (DNA): TGTGCCAGTAGTAGGTCACAGGATTATCAGCCCCAGCATTTT.

The chain joins TRBV4-3 to TRBJ1-4, with D possibly TRBD1 on 5 matching bases. The V gene lost 2 bases and the J gene lost 6 bases, with 10 bases spanning the gap. The CDR3 is 14 residues long. Germline V gene lookup returns CDR1 LGHNA and CDR2 YSLEER. DNA of the CDR3: TGCGCCAGCAGCCAACAGGGCTTATATGAAAAACTGTTTTTT. Its protein is CASSQQGLYEKLFF.

This clone is a singleton in its sample. This sequence joins TRBV27 and TRBJ2-4, with D possibly matching TRBD2 (6 bases). CDR1 and CDR2 (germline): MNHEY, SMNVEV (reference sequence). The germline V and J ends were trimmed by 6 bases and 2 bases, with 14 bases remaining between them. The CDR3 covers 15 residues. The CDR3 nucleotides are TGTGCCAGCAGCCCCTGGAGGGCGTCCAAAAACATTCAGTACTTC. Translating it yields CASSPWRASKNIQYF.

The J gene is TRBJ2-7, the V gene TRBV12-3 or TRBV12-4; D not resolved. This CDR3 comprises 12 residues. V gave up 6 bases and J gave up 2 bases, with 8 bases separating them. The CDR3, as DNA: TGTGCCAGCAGAATTTCTACCTACGAGCAGTACTTC. Translating gives CASRISTYEQYF.

CDR3 bases: TGTGCCAGCAGGGGTCTCGCGGGGTCCTTTAATGAGCAGTTCTTC. Translating gives CASRGLAGSFNEQFF. The rearrangement joins TRBV2 to TRBJ2-1, with a possible D match to TRBD2 (6 bases). V lost 6 bases to trimming and J lost 7 bases, with 19 bases between them. There are 15 residues in the CDR3. Germline CDR1 SNHLY, CDR2 FYNNEI.

This sequence joins TRBV6-5 and TRBJ1-6; 7 bases match TRBD1. The CDR3 runs 13 residues. The germline CDR1 and CDR2 sequences are MNHEY and SVGAGI. V shed 7 bases, J shed 9 bases, and the junction held 6 bases outside the gene matches. The CDR3 region is CASMLGGISPLHF. DNA for the CDR3: TGTGCCAGCATGCTAGGGGGCATTTCACCCCTCCACTTT.